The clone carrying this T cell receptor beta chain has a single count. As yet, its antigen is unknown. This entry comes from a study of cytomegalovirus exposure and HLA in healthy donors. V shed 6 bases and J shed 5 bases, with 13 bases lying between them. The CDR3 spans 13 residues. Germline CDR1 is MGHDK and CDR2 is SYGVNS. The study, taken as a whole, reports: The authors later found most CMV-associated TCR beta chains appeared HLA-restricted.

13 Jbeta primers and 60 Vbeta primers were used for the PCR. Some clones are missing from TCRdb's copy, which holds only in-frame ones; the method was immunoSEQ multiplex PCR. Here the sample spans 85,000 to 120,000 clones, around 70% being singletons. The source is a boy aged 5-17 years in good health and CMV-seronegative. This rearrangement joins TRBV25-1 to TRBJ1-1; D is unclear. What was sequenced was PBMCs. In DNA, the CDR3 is TGTGCCAGCAGAGCCGGGGAGTGGACTGAAGCTTTCTTT. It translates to CASRAGEWTEAFF.